These 15 T cell receptor beta chains came from one sample sequenced in a study of T cell clonality in common variable immunodeficiency. General study results and limits: In common variable immunodeficiency, TCR beta chains reportedly carried fewer deletions and N-nucleotide insertions.

What these receptors recognize is not known. The method was immunoSEQ multiplex PCR; TCRdb's version includes in-frame clones alone and lacks a portion of them. The sample shows more than 20,000 clones, none of them appearing just once. Sequencing was carried out using peripheral blood mononuclear cells. Source of these receptors: a human donor with common variable immunodeficiency.

This clone was seen ten or more times. The read ends 3 residues before the CDR3 terminus; that terminus is restored from the germline J gene. This chain links TRBV20-1 with TRBJ2-1; possibly TRBD1 for D (5 bases). Trimming stripped 0 bases from V and 5 bases from J, with 17 bases between. The CDR3 sequence is 16 residues long. Germline CDR1 DFQATT, CDR2 SNEGSKA (reference sequence). CDR3 residues: CSARDLDRERNNEQFF. The sequenced CDR3 bases are TGCAGTGCTAGAGATTTAGACAGAGAGAGGAACAATGAG.

This clone was seen repeatedly, ten times or more. Other DNA sequences in this sample translate to the same CDR3. The CDR3: CASSDTGRVAQYF. The part of the CDR3 DNA that was read is TGTGCCAGCAGTGATACAGGGAGGGTCGCG. The gene calls are TRBV2 and TRBJ2-3; the D gene is possibly TRBD2 (7 bases). The read terminates 3 residues ahead of where the CDR3 ends, so the germline J gene completes it. Per germline, CDR1 SNHLY and CDR2 FYNNEI. The CDR3 is 13 residues long.

In this sample, this clone turned up a few times. The read halts 3 residues ahead of the CDR3 end, with the missing end drawn from the germline J gene. J is TRBJ1-5 and V is TRBV20-1; D not certain. Germline V lookup: CDR1 DFQATT, CDR2 SNEGSKA (reference sequence). The V end was cut by 6 bases, the J end by 3 bases, with 18 bases between. There are 15 residues in the CDR3. CDR3 in amino acids: CSANNRKQVNQPQHF. The sequenced part of the CDR3 DNA is TGCAGTGCAAACAACAGAAAACAAGTCAATCAGCCC.

Ten or more counts support this clone. The read terminates 3 residues ahead of where the CDR3 ends, so the germline J gene completes it. The V gene is TRBV19, the J gene TRBJ2-1; 9 nucleotides align to TRBD2. The CDR3 extends over 16 amino acids. V was pared by 3 bases and J by 1 base, with 4 bases of the junction left unmatched. Germline values: CDR1 LNHDA, CDR2 SQIVND (reference sequence). The CDR3 is CASSIRGGASYNEQFF. The sequenced CDR3 bases are TGTGCCAGTAGTATCCGCGGGGGGGCGTCCTACAATGAG.

This clone was picked up many times. The CDR3 goes on 3 residues after the read ends, and that part is filled in from the germline J gene. V usage is TRBV7-8 and J usage is TRBJ2-2; 13 nucleotides match TRBD2. Germline trimming cut 8 bases from V and 2 bases from J; bases unmatched to any gene: 8. Looked up from germline, CDR1 is SGHVS and CDR2 is FQNEAQ. The CDR3 covers 17 residues. The sequenced CDR3 bases are TGTGCCAGCCAACGACTAGCGGGGGGCTTAAACACCGGGGAG. It yields the protein CASQRLAGGLNTGE. The entire CDR3 protein is CASQRLAGGLNTGELFF.

This clone was counted at least ten times. The read ends 3 residues early relative to the CDR3; the germline J gene fills the gap. The chain has TRBV6-4 and TRBJ1-6, with D possibly being TRBD1 (5 bases). The CDR3 loop spans 14 amino acids. The germline V gene has CDR1 MRHNA and CDR2 SNTAGT. V was pared by 3 bases and J by 7 bases, with 10 bases between. CDR3 sequence: CASSDGHKNSPLHF. The DNA read from the CDR3 is TGTGCCAGCAGTGATGGACACAAAAATTCACCC.

This clone showed up many times. The CDR3 end falls 3 residues outside the read, so it is completed with the germline J gene. This rearrangement joins TRBV6-2 or TRBV6-3 to TRBJ1-1; D is perhaps TRBD1 (6 bases). With 6 bases removed from V and 2 bases from J, the gap between germline ends came to 10 bases. This CDR3 is built from 13 residues. Looked up from germline, CDR1 is MNHEY and CDR2 is SVGEGT. Here the CDR3 reads CASRTGPNTEAFF. The CDR3 DNA, read in part, is TGTGCCAGCAGAACAGGGCCTAACACTGAA.

This clone was seen many times. The read finishes 3 residues shy of the CDR3 end, and the germline J gene is used to complete it. The chain links TRBV30 to TRBJ2-6; 7 bases are a match to TRBD1. CDR3 length: 20 amino acids. With V trimmed by 0 bases and J by 0 bases, 14 bases remained unmatched. Germline CDR1 reads GTSNPN; CDR2 reads SVGIG (reference sequence). The sequenced CDR3 bases are TGTGCCTGGAGTGTATCGCTTTGGGACAGTAGAGACTCTGGGGCCAACGTC. Its protein product is CAWSVSLWDSRDSGANV. The whole CDR3 is CAWSVSLWDSRDSGANVLTF.

This clone showed up many times. The read terminates 3 residues before the CDR3 end, so the remaining end is supplied by the germline J gene. The chain recombines TRBV11-2 with TRBJ1-4; 7 bases are shared with TRBD1. The CDR3 spans 14 residues. Germline V gene data show CDR1 as SGHAT and CDR2 as FQNNGV. V dropped 1 base and J dropped 7; count of bases not matched to a gene: 3. The covered CDR3 bases are TGTGCCAGCAGCTTAGGACAGGGCGCTGAAAAA. Translated, it gives CASSLGQGAEK. From start to end, the CDR3 is CASSLGQGAEKLFF.

This clone was observed many times. The covered CDR3 bases are TGTGCCAGCACCACAGGGTCACAAGAGACC. Its protein product is CASTTGSQET. The full CDR3 is CASTTGSQETQYF. This chain joins TRBV2 and TRBJ2-5, with D possibly TRBD1 on 6 matching bases. Read coverage stops 3 residues before the CDR3 terminus; the germline J gene supplies the remainder. Germline CDR1 reads SNHLY; CDR2 reads FYNNEI. The V end lost 7 bases, the J end lost 2 bases, and 11 bases lay between the germline ends. This CDR3 is 13 amino acids long.

In its sample, this clone was seen many times. The read terminates 3 residues ahead of where the CDR3 ends, so the germline J gene completes it. Other DNA sequences in the same sample also yield this CDR3. The J gene is TRBJ2-7, the V gene TRBV2; 7 nucleotides match TRBD1. Trimming at V came to 8 bases and at J to 4 bases, leaving 5 bases not matched to a gene. Per the germline V gene, CDR1 is SNHLY and CDR2 is FYNNEI. The CDR3 is made up of 12 amino acids. CDR3 DNA (partial): TGTGCCAGCGGACAGGATGCTTACGAG. Its protein is CASGQDAYE. The full CDR3 reads CASGQDAYEQYF.

In this sample, this clone turned up many times. With the read ending 3 residues before the CDR3 end, the germline J gene is used to fill in that end. The rearrangement uses TRBV2 and TRBJ2-1, with 8 bases that match TRBD1. The germline CDR1 and CDR2 sequences are SNHLY and FYNNEI. The length of the CDR3 is 13 residues. Germline trimming cut 5 bases from V and 7 bases from J; bases unmatched to any gene: 4. The DNA read from the CDR3 is TGTGCCAGCAGTACAGGGGGATGGAATGAG. Protein sequence: CASSTGGWNE. The complete CDR3 reads CASSTGGWNEQFF.

This clone was seen ten or more times. The sequence runs out 3 residues before the end of the CDR3; the remainder is reconstructed from the germline J gene. This rearrangement joins TRBV6-2 or TRBV6-3 to TRBJ2-2; 10 bases agree with TRBD1. Germline assignment: CDR1 MNHEY and CDR2 SVGEGT. The J segment lost 8 bases and the V segment lost 2 bases, leaving 5 bases of the junction unmatched. The CDR3 has 15 residues. CDR3 DNA, as far as it was read: TGTGCCAGCAGTTACCCATTGGACAGGGGGGGGGAG. Amino acids: CASSYPLDRGGE. The full CDR3 protein is CASSYPLDRGGELFF.

This clone has a count of ten or more. The CDR3 end falls 3 residues outside the read, so it is completed with the germline J gene. The rearrangement uses TRBV2 and TRBJ1-2, with TRBD1 identical over 7 bases. The germline V gene encodes CDR1 SNHLY and CDR2 FYNNEI. The CDR3 covers 14 residues. J gave up 7 bases and V 4 bases, and 9 bases lay outside the gene matches. The CDR3 reads CASSVETGSFGYTF. The CDR3 bases that were read are TGTGCCAGCAGTGTGGAGACAGGGTCCTTTGGC.

This clone came up many times. The read terminates 3 residues ahead of where the CDR3 ends, so the germline J gene completes it. V gene TRBV6-2 or TRBV6-3 combines with J gene TRBJ1-5; D perhaps matches TRBD1 (5 bases). Between the trimmed V and J ends, which lost 6 bases and 0 bases, there was a span of 15 bases. The CDR3 covers 16 residues. Germline V gene lookup returns CDR1 MNHEY and CDR2 SVGEGT. The covered CDR3 bases are TGTGCCAGCAGCCCTACCCAGGGTTATAGCAATCAGCCC. Residues: CASSPTQGYSNQP. The whole CDR3 region reads CASSPTQGYSNQPQHF.